This TCR beta chain appears in the sequencing data of a study of cytomegalovirus exposure and HLA in healthy donors. Study-wide results and caveats: CMV antigen specificity was confirmed in vitro for a few CMV-associated chains. The investigators catalogued 164 TCR beta chains as cytomegalovirus-associated.

With 4 bases removed from V and 2 bases from J, the gap between germline ends came to 17 bases. In germline, CDR1 is SGHRS, CDR2 YFSETQ. This CDR3 has 16 residues. The PCR ran on 60 Vbeta and 13 Jbeta primers. The method was immunoSEQ multiplex PCR; TCRdb's version includes in-frame clones alone and lacks a portion of them. The table lists about 110,000 clones, around three quarters of them singletons. Concerning this clone itself: Its antigen is not identified.

The chain couples TRBV5-1 to TRBJ2-3, with D perhaps matching TRBD1 (7 bases). This receptor was taken from a female donor in good health and CMV-seropositive. Sample: PBMCs. The CDR3 DNA reads as TGCGCCAGCAGCGTTCGGCAGGGGGGTCCCACAGATACGCAGTATTTT. Translation gives CASSVRQGGPTDTQYF.